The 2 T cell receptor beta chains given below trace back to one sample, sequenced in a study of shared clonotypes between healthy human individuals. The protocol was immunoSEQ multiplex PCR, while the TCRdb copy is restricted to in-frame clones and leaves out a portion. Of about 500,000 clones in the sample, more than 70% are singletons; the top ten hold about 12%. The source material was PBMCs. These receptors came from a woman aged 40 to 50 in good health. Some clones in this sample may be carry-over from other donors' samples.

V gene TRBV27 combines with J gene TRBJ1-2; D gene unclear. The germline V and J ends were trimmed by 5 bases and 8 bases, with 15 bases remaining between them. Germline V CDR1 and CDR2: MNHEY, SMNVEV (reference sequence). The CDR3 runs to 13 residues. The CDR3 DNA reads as TGTGCCAGCAGTCCAAAAGCCGGTTTCGGCTACACCTTC. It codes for CASSPKAGFGYTF.

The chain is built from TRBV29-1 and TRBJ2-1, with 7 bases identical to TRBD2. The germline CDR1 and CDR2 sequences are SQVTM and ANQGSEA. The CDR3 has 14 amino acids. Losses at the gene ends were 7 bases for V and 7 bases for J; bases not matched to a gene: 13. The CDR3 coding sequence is TGCAGCGCCCTAATGGGCTTGGGGGGGAATGAGCAGTTCTTC. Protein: CSALMGLGGNEQFF.